These T cell receptor beta chains were read from a single sample in a study of T cells after yellow fever vaccination. TCRdb used MiXCR to reprocess the 5' RACE reads, holding one entry per CDR3 protein. The sample shows 250,000 to 400,000 distinct CDR3 sequences, approximately 4% of them seen only once. The sample here was PBMCs, taken 5 days after the yellow fever booster vaccination. Receptors originate from a man in his late teens or twenties who received the YFV17D yellow fever vaccine. CDR3s leave out the opening cysteine and the closing phenylalanine or tryptophan. The order of the fields is J gene, V gene, CDR3 protein.

>TRBJ2-1|TRBV14
ASSHNNEQF
>TRBJ2-7|TRBV15
ATSLGGAMSYEQY
>TRBJ1-2|TRBV5-1
ASRRDSQNYGYT
>TRBJ1-2|TRBV4-2
ASSLSRVDGYT
>TRBJ2-5|TRBV5-1
ASSLALRGPQETQY
>TRBJ2-3|TRBV11-2
ASSTGLGSTDTQY
>TRBJ2-7|TRBV4-1
ASSQDFGYEQY
>TRBJ1-5|TRBV20-1
SAREQGEDQPQH
>TRBJ1-6|TRBV5-1
ASSLVPLPSPLH
>TRBJ2-7|TRBV4-2
ASSHEVSGYEQY
>TRBJ2-2|TRBV11-3
ASSDREDNQNTGELF
>TRBJ2-3|TRBV7-2
ASSLVLGPDTQY
>TRBJ2-3|TRBV20-1
SALDRESMDTQY
>TRBJ1-6|TRBV19
ASSLQTDSPLH
>TRBJ1-2|TRBV20-1
SAATGQIHGYT
>TRBJ2-6|TRBV30
AWGLTGGANVLT
>TRBJ2-3|TRBV14
ASSQQRGPPDTQY
>TRBJ2-6|TRBV6-2/TRBV6-3
ASRSRAPQRWANVLT